Sequencing of this TCR beta chain was carried out in a study of blood T cell repertoires in COVID-19 (dated by TCRdb to the early 2020s). For context, the study as a whole: Collaborator samples came from the United States, Italy and Spain and covered acute and convalescent phases of COVID-19. The repertoires were released in a freely available public database meant as a resource for research on the immune response to SARS-CoV-2. Subjects who had been exposed to COVID-19, were actively infected with it, or had recovered from it provided the deeply sampled blood TCRbeta repertoires that made up the dataset. Nearly every sample came with metadata listing a de-identified subject ID, COVID-19 status, age in years and sex. Samples were obtained from the ongoing ImmuneRACE study (first 160 participants) and from some 1,300 subjects provided by 6 global collaborators. Where HLA class I and class II types were available, the types were taken from metadata supplied by the sample provider, not from assay-based typing. The prospective study material was composed of cDNA or gDNA derived from T cells, B-cell-depleted T cells, or PBMCs.

Overall results and qualifications from the work: How much clinical and demographic metadata was included differed by source and by participant, and the metadata was provided uncurated.

The germline V and J ends show losses of 2 bases and 5 bases respectively, and no gene match explains 4 bases of the junction. The germline V gene (reference sequence) provides CDR1 MNHNY and CDR2 SVGAGI. The CDR3 sequence holds 15 residues, the cysteine and phenylalanine included. Just CDR3 DNA is preserved here, 45 bases in frame from base 1. For this clone: Its recognized antigen is unknown. Per-base qualities were not stored, and no clone one base away is much larger.

TCRbeta CDR3 regions were amplified from genomic DNA using the immunoSEQ Assay, a bias-controlled multiplex PCR. The original methods were these. Within the assay, amplification of reference gene primers was used to estimate how many nucleated cells each sample contained. Sequence reads were collapsed and filtered to measure the absolute abundance of every unique TCRbeta CDR3 rearrangement. For each sample, productive Simpson clonality was calculated as the square root of Simpson's diversity index across productive rearrangements. In its TCRdb copy, this immuneACCESS table keeps in-frame sequences only and misses some clones. Where compared with another copy, unresolved V genes explain less than half of these, and the others have no known cause. Clone size and V and J calls were adopted from that table, with D and trimming inferred from the DNA. For this sample the table gives some 70,000 clones, of which about 80% were detected only once. The ten largest clones take up roughly 0.83% of the sample.

The collaborating institutions used their own protocols to collect whole blood in K2EDTA tubes. For TCRbeta analysis, collaborators shipped samples in one of three forms: frozen whole blood, isolated PBMCs, or DNA extracted from either of those sample types. This receptor was taken from a woman between 65 and 79 years old with acute or convalescent COVID-19. The sample comprised peripheral blood. The chain is made from TRBV6-6 and TRBJ2-5; TRBD2 agrees with 11 junctional bases. The CDR3 amino acid sequence is: CASSYDSGGAETQYF. In nucleotides, the sequence is TGTGCCAGCAGTTACGATAGCGGGGGGGCTGAGACCCAGTACTTC.